Reported below is one T cell receptor beta chain. The table came from immunoSEQ multiplex PCR; TCRdb's copy has only in-frame clones and leaves some out. The sample yields 70,000 to 95,000 clones, roughly nine tenths seen once. These data are taken from a study of blood T cell repertoires in COVID-19. Study summary: Sites across the United States, Italy and Spain contributed samples from acute and convalescent COVID-19.

This CDR3 contains 16 residues. Per germline, CDR1 SGHTA and CDR2 FQGNSA. Trimming took 4 bases from V and 1 from J; bases not matched to a gene: 9. The V and J genes are TRBV7-2 and TRBJ1-1; 7 bases match TRBD1. The sequence was collected from a man aged 50 to 60 with COVID-19, enrolled during active disease. Source material: peripheral blood. This CDR3 reads CASSWILTGTNTEAFF. The CDR3 coding sequence is TGTGCCAGCAGCTGGATATTGACAGGGACGAACACTGAAGCTTTCTTT.